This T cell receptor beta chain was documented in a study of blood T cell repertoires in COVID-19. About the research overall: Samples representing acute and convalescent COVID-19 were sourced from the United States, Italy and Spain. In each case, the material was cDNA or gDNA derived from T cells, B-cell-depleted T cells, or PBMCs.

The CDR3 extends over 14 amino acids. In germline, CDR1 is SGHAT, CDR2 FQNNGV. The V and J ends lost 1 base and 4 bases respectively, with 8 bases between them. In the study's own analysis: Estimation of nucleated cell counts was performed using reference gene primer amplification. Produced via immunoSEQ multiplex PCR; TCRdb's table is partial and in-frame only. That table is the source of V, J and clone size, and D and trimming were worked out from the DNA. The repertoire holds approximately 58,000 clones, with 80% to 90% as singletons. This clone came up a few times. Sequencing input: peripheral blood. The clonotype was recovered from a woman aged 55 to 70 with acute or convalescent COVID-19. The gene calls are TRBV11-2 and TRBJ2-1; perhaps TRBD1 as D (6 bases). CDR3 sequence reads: CASSLGDTYNEQFF. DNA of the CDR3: TGTGCCAGCAGCTTAGGGGACACTTACAATGAGCAGTTCTTC.